Below, one T cell receptor beta chain is given with its context. Its antigen is not known. Unique molecular identifiers were affixed to single, distinct cDNA molecules. TCRdb re-analysed the 5' RACE reads in MiXCR, keeping a single row per CDR3 protein. This table holds 90,000 to 120,000 distinct CDR3 sequences, around an eighth found once. This record comes from a study of early T cells in non-severe SARS-CoV-2 infection. Whole-study context: Chains stayed unpaired after sequencing of bulk RNA from unsorted whole blood. Study results and caveats: Using VDJdb, the matching emphasized anti-spike CD8 responses while missing private and CD4 specificities.

Per the germline V gene, CDR1 is SGHKS and CDR2 is YYEKEE (reference sequence). V was cut by 3 bases and J by 4 bases, with 7 bases left in between. This CDR3 region has 12 residues. The receptor was derived from an adult who was a healthcare worker with PCR-confirmed SARS-CoV-2 infection or an uninfected control (not recorded which). Sequenced material: whole blood. The chain links TRBV5-5 to TRBJ2-5; no definite D call. CDR3 DNA: TGTGCCAGCAGCTCCTTCGGAGAGACCCAGTACTTC. Translated: CASSSFGETQYF.